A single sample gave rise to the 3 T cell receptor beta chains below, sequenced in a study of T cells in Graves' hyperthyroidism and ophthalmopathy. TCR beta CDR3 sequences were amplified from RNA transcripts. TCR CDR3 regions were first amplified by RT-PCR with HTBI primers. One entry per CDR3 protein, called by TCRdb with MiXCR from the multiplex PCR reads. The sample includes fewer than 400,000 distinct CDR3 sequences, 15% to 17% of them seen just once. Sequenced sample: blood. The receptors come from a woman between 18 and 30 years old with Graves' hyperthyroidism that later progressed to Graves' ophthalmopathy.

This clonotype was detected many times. The CDR3 DNA is TGCGCCAGCGGACTAGCGGGAGGTTACGAGCAGTACTTC. It yields the protein CASGLAGGYEQYF. This chain links TRBV5-1 with TRBJ2-7; 14 bases fit TRBD2. The ends lost 7 bases at V and 4 bases at J; junction bases unmatched: 1. CDR1 SGHRS and CDR2 YFSETQ come from the germline V gene. CDR3 length: 13 amino acids.

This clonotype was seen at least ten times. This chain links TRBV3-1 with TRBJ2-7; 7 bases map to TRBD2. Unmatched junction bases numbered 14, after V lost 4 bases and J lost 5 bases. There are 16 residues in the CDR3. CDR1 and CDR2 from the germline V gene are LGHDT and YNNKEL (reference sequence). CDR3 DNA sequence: TGTGCCAGCAGCCCTGGGGCTGGCGGGAGTACCCACGAGCAGTACTTC. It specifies CASSPGAGGSTHEQYF.

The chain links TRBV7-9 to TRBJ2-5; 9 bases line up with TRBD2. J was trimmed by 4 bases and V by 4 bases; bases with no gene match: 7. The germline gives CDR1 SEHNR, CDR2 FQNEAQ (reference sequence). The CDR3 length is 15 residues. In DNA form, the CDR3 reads TGTGCCAGCAGCTCGGGGCGGGAGGGCCTAGAGACCCAGTACTTC. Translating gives CASSSGREGLETQYF.